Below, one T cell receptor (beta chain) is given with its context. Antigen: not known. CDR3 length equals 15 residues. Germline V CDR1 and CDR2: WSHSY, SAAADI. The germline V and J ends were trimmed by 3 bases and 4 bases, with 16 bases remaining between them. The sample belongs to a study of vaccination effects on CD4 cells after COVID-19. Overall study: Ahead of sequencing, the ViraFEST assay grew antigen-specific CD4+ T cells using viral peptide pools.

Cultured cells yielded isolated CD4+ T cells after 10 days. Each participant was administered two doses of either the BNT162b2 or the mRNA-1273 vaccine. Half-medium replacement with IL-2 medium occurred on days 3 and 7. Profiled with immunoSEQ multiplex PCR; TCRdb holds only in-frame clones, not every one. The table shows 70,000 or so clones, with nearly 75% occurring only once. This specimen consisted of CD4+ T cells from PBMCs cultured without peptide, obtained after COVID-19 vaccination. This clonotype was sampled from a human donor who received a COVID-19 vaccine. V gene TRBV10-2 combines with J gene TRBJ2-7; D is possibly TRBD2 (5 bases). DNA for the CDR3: TGCGCCAGCAGTGACCCGGCTAGCTTTAGTTACGAGCAGTACGTC. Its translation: CASSDPASFSYEQYV.